One sample yielded the 25 T cell receptor beta chains listed below, sequenced in a study of PD-1 blockade in classical Hodgkin lymphoma. Sequenced by immunoSEQ multiplex PCR; TCRdb stores in-frame clones only, minus some. The repertoire has some 10,000 clones, approximately 80% of them found once; the top ten carry 34%. Brentuximab vedotin exposure varied, and every patient relapsed after autologous stem cell transplantation. Source: peripheral blood mononuclear cells (PBMCs), taken before the second cycle of nivolumab. These receptors came from a human donor with classical Hodgkin lymphoma.

This clone turned up a few times. The V gene is TRBV5-1, the J gene TRBJ1-1; D may be TRBD1 (6 bases). The length of the CDR3 is 16 residues. Germline CDR1 reads SGHRS; CDR2 reads YFSETQ. V lost 4 bases and J lost 4, with 20 bases in between. The CDR3 DNA is TGCGCCAGCAGCCCGGATGGGGGGCGGTCGGTCACTGAAGCTTTCTTT. Translated: CASSPDGGRSVTEAFF.

DNA for the CDR3: TGTGCCATCAGTGAGAAAATAGCGGACCTTCTCACAGATACGCAGTATTTT. This codes for CAISEKIADLLTDTQYF. The V gene is TRBV10-3, the J gene TRBJ2-3; D is possibly TRBD2 (6 bases). V lost 2 bases to trimming and J lost 2 bases, with 17 bases between them. Germline V gene sequence: CDR1 ENHRY, CDR2 SYGVKD. CDR3 size: 17 residues.

J is TRBJ1-4 and V is TRBV2, with D possibly TRBD1 on 5 matching bases. V lost 7 bases, J lost 2 bases, and 20 bases lay in between. Germline values: CDR1 SNHLY, CDR2 FYNNEI. There are 17 residues in the CDR3. The CDR3 here is CASTEGQGFRTNEKLFF. The CDR3 region has the DNA TGTGCCAGCACCGAGGGGCAAGGGTTCAGGACTAATGAAAAACTGTTTTTT.

This CDR3 is CSVEIQGNTIYF. CDR3 bases: TGCAGCGTTGAAATACAGGGAAACACCATATATTTT. V and J are TRBV29-1 and TRBJ1-3, with D unclear. The V and J ends lost 2 bases and 4 bases respectively, with 6 bases between them. This CDR3 comprises 12 residues. The V gene's germline CDR1 is SQVTM and CDR2 ANQGSEA. The entire variable domain, with the rest obtained from reference TRBV29-1 and TRBJ1-3, is as follows: SAVISQKPSRDICQRGTSLTIQCQVDSQVTMMFWYRQQPGQSLTLIATANQGSEATYESGFVIDKFPISRPNLTFSTLTVSNMSPEDSSIYLCSVEIQGNTIYFGEGSWLTVV.

The chain recombines TRBV21-1 with TRBJ2-7; the table gives TRBD2 as D, unverified against the DNA. TRBV21-1 is labeled a pseudogene. The CDR3 has 15 residues. The CDR3, as DNA: TGTGCCAGCAGCAAAGCACTAGCCCACTCCTACGAGCAGTACTTC. Amino acids: CASSKALAHSYEQYF.

This chain uses TRBV9 with TRBJ2-7; maybe TRBD2 (6 bases). The CDR3 length is 12 residues. Germline loops: CDR1 SGDLS, CDR2 YYNGEE. Deletions cut 3 bases from V and 7 bases from J, with 11 bases between. The CDR3 region is CASSEAGREQYF. The CDR3 nucleotides read TGTGCCAGCAGCGAGGCGGGGCGGGAGCAGTACTTC.

The chain employs TRBV11-2 and TRBJ2-1; perhaps TRBD2 as D (6 bases). The CDR3 is 14 residues long. With 3 bases removed from V and 6 bases from J, the gap between germline ends came to 12 bases. Looked up from germline, CDR1 is SGHAT and CDR2 is FQNNGV. DNA for the CDR3: TGTGCCAGCAGCTTTCTTAGGGGAGGCAATGAGCAGTTCTTC. Its protein product is CASSFLRGGNEQFF.

This chain joins TRBV19 and TRBJ1-5; a possible D gene is TRBD1 (5 bases). The CDR3 is 15 amino acids. V dropped 6 bases and J dropped 2 bases, with 14 bases sitting between them. Germline values: CDR1 LNHDA, CDR2 SQIVND (reference sequence). CDR3 sequence: CASRALVGGNQPQHF. CDR3 DNA: TGTGCCAGTAGGGCTCTTGTGGGGGGCAATCAGCCCCAGCATTTT. Together with reference TRBV19 and TRBJ1-5, the CDR3 gives the full variable domain: DGGITQSPKYLFRKEGQNVTLSCEQNLNHDAMYWYRQDPGQGLRLIYYSQIVNDFQKGDIAEGYSVSREKKESFPLTVTSAQKNPTAFYLCASRALVGGNQPQHFGDGTRLSIL.

V and J are TRBV18 and TRBJ2-5; possible D gene TRBD2, 6 bases. V lost 3 bases to trimming and J lost 2 bases, with 13 bases between them. Germline loops: CDR1 KGHSH, CDR2 LQKENI. The CDR3 totals 15 residues. This chain's CDR3 is CASSPLGRGQETQYF. In DNA form, the CDR3 reads TGTGCCAGCTCACCCCTGGGGCGGGGTCAAGAGACCCAGTACTTC.

The J gene is TRBJ1-5, the V gene TRBV5-8; D remains unclear. V shed 2 bases and J shed 4 bases, with 10 bases lying between them. This CDR3 has 14 residues. Germline CDR1 reads SGHTS; CDR2 reads YDEGEE. The CDR3 sequence: CASSLGSLNQPQHF. Written as DNA, the CDR3 is TGTGCCAGCAGCTTAGGCAGCCTGAATCAGCCCCAGCATTTT.

The J gene is TRBJ1-2, the V gene TRBV28; D gene ambiguous. The CDR3 length is 13 residues. Trimming left V 5 bases short and J 4 bases short, with 11 bases between. In germline, CDR1 is MDHEN, CDR2 SYDVKM. CDR3 loop: CASSLFDSYGYTF. CDR3 nucleotide sequence: TGTGCCAGCAGTCTCTTTGATAGCTATGGCTACACCTTC.

This chain joins TRBV5-1 and TRBJ1-4; TRBD1 matches at 9 bases. This CDR3 spans 15 amino acids. Germline assignment: CDR1 SGHRS and CDR2 YFSETQ. Unmatched junction bases numbered 7, after V lost 3 bases and J lost 7 bases. For the CDR3, the DNA is TGCGCCAGCAGCTACGATGGGACAGGGAGTGAAAAACTGTTTTTT. Protein: CASSYDGTGSEKLFF. Full variable domain (rest looked up from reference TRBV5-1 and TRBJ1-4): KAGVTQTPRYLIKTRGQQVTLSCSPISGHRSVSWYQQTPGQGLQFLFEYFSETQRNKGNFPGRFSGRQFSNSRSEMNVSTLELGDSALYLCASSYDGTGSEKLFFGSGTQLSVL.

In DNA form, the CDR3 reads TGCGCCAGCAGCTTGGGAGCAGGCAACAACCGCCTCAATGAGCAGTTCTTC. Protein sequence: CASSLGAGNNRLNEQFF. The chain uses TRBV5-1 and TRBJ2-1; D ambiguous. Germline V gene data show CDR1 as SGHRS and CDR2 as YFSETQ. Trimming shortened V by 0 bases and J by 6 bases, and 19 bases separated the two germline ends. There are 17 residues in the CDR3.

The chain carries TRBV7-2 and TRBJ2-7; 8 nucleotides match TRBD2. The germline CDR1 and CDR2 sequences are SGHTA and FQGNSA. The CDR3 length is 15 residues. Trimming took 1 base from V and 2 from J; bases not matched to a gene: 4. The CDR3 DNA reads as TGTGCCAGCAGCTTAGGTGCGGGAGGACCCTACGAGCAGTACTTC. This translates into CASSLGAGGPYEQYF.

The chain is built from TRBV4-1 and TRBJ1-4; the D is unclear. The CDR3 loop spans 16 amino acids. Trimming removed 1 base from V and 7 bases from J, with 16 bases in between. The germline CDR1 and CDR2 sequences are MGHRA and YSYEKL. This CDR3 is CASSQVAPRTGEKLFF. The CDR3 nucleotides read TGCGCCAGCAGCCAAGTCGCTCCGAGGACGGGTGAAAAACTGTTTTTT.

The chain employs TRBV29-1 and TRBJ2-3; a weak D match, TRBD2 (7 bases). CDR1 is SQVTM and CDR2 is ANQGSEA in the germline V gene. The CDR3 contains 13 residues. V lost 7 bases, J lost 0 bases, and 11 bases lay in between. The CDR3 DNA follows: TGCAGCGCGAGCGGGACAAGCACAGATACGCAGTATTTT. Amino acid sequence: CSASGTSTDTQYF.

This clone appeared a single time. This chain links TRBV15 with TRBJ1-5; D gene unclear. This CDR3 spans 13 amino acids. The germline gives CDR1 LNHNV, CDR2 YYDKDF (reference sequence). Between the trimmed V and J ends, which lost 4 bases and 3 bases, there was a span of 7 bases. Here the CDR3 DNA reads TGTGCCACCAGCAAAGGGTACAATCAGCCCCAGCATTTT. Translation gives CATSKGYNQPQHF.

V is TRBV28 and J is TRBJ2-7, with TRBD2 matching over 7 bases. Germline V gene lookup returns CDR1 MDHEN and CDR2 SYDVKM. V lost 6 bases, J lost 0 bases, and 11 bases stayed unmatched. This CDR3 comprises 16 residues. The CDR3 nucleotides are TGTGCCAGCAGCTTCCTGACTAGCCGTCACTCCTACGAGCAGTACTTC. Its protein is CASSFLTSRHSYEQYF.

The V gene is TRBV25-1, the J gene TRBJ1-4, with D perhaps matching TRBD1 (6 bases). The V and J ends lost 5 bases and 8 bases respectively, with 12 bases between them. Germline assignment: CDR1 MGHDK and CDR2 SYGVNS. The CDR3 runs 13 residues. The chain's CDR3 is CASSRGGDEKLFF. In DNA form, the CDR3 reads TGTGCCAGCAGTCGAGGGGGAGACGAAAAACTGTTTTTT.

This clone was counted a single time. This sequence joins TRBV30 and TRBJ2-7, with D hard to call. The germline V gene encodes CDR1 GTSNPN and CDR2 SVGIG (reference sequence). The CDR3 totals 11 residues. CDR3 sequence reads: CALGQGYEQYF. The CDR3 nucleotides read TGTGCTCTCGGCCAAGGATACGAGCAGTACTTC.

V usage is TRBV14 and J usage is TRBJ2-1; 7 bases line up with TRBD2. V lost 0 bases, J lost 4 bases, and 3 bases stayed unmatched. The CDR3 length is 15 residues. Germline CDR1 SGHDN, CDR2 FVKESK. The CDR3 DNA reads as TGTGCCAGCAGCCAAGATCTGGGAGGGTACAATGAGCAGTTCTTC. Protein: CASSQDLGGYNEQFF.

This clone has only one observation. This chain uses TRBV18 with TRBJ2-7, with D perhaps being TRBD1 or TRBD2 (5 bases each). This CDR3 has 16 residues. Trimming took off 3 bases at V and 2 bases at J, with 17 bases between the two ends. The germline gives CDR1 KGHSH, CDR2 LQKENI. The CDR3 nucleotides are TGTGCCAGCTCACCCCAGTGGGGGTCAGGGACCTACGAGCAGTACTTC. This codes for CASSPQWGSGTYEQYF.

V gene TRBV2 combines with J gene TRBJ2-4; TRBD1 agrees at 8 bases. The ends lost 2 bases at V and 5 bases at J; junction bases unmatched: 2. CDR1 is SNHLY, CDR2 FYNNEI, per germline. The length of the CDR3 is 14 residues. The CDR3 protein is CASSESRGQNIQYF. Here the CDR3 DNA reads TGTGCCAGCAGTGAATCCAGGGGGCAAAACATTCAGTACTTC.

This clone was picked up a small number of times. The chain combines TRBV9 with TRBJ1-1; weak D call: TRBD1 (5 bases). The CDR3 runs to 14 residues. V was shortened by 2 bases and J by 6 bases, with 14 bases between the two germline ends. CDR1 and CDR2 from the germline V gene are SGDLS and YYNGEE. CDR3 protein: CASSVTAKGSEAFF. Written as DNA, the CDR3 is TGTGCCAGCAGCGTGACAGCTAAAGGATCTGAAGCTTTCTTT. Full variable domain (outside the CDR3, taken from reference TRBV9 and TRBJ1-1): DSGVTQTPKHLITATGQRVTLRCSPRSGDLSVYWYQQSLDQGLQFLIQYYNGEERAKGNILERFSAQQFPDLHSELNLSSLELGDSALYFCASSVTAKGSEAFFGQGTRLTVV.

This clone has more than one count but fewer than ten. The V gene is TRBV5-1, the J gene TRBJ2-7; 11 nucleotides align to TRBD1. With 3 bases clipped from V and 5 bases from J, the junction kept 10 bases outside the gene matches. CDR1 SGHRS and CDR2 YFSETQ come from the germline V gene. The CDR3 totals 16 residues. CDR3 nucleotides: TGCGCCAGCAGCTCCACCGGACAGGGGGCATCCCACGAGCAGTACTTC. It specifies CASSSTGQGASHEQYF.